This T cell receptor (beta chain) came from a study of cytomegalovirus exposure and HLA in healthy donors. On this clone: Its antigen is currently unknown.

Germline V gives CDR1 PRHDT, CDR2 FYEKMQ (reference sequence). The germline V and J ends were trimmed by 5 bases and 1 base, with 9 bases remaining between them. There are 13 residues in the CDR3. Findings and caveats of the study: An assumption of roughly uniform sequencing depth across donors underlay the presence/absence analyses. The study listed approximately 170 cytomegalovirus-associated TCR beta chains.

PCR involved 60 Vbeta and 13 Jbeta primers. Produced via immunoSEQ multiplex PCR; TCRdb's table is partial and in-frame only. The repertoire consists of about 160,000 clones, with roughly four fifths occurring once and the leading ten covering around 11%. The origin of this receptor is a middle-aged man in good health and CMV-seropositive. Sequencing used PBMCs. The rearrangement uses TRBV13 and TRBJ2-7; D is unresolved. This chain's CDR3 is CASSPRLSYEQYF. CDR3 coding DNA: TGTGCCAGCAGCCCACGGTTATCCTACGAGCAGTACTTC.